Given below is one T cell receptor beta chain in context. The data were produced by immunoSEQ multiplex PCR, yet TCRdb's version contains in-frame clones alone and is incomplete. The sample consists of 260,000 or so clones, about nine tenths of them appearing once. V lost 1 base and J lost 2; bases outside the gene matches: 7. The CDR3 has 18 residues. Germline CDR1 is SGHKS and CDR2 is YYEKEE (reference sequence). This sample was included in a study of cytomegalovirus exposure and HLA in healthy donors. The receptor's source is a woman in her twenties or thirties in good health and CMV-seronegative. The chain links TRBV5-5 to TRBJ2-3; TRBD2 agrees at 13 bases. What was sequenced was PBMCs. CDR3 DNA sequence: TGTGCCAGCAGCTTGTTTACTAGCGGGAGGGCTTCCACAGATACGCAGTATTTT. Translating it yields CASSLFTSGRASTDTQYF.